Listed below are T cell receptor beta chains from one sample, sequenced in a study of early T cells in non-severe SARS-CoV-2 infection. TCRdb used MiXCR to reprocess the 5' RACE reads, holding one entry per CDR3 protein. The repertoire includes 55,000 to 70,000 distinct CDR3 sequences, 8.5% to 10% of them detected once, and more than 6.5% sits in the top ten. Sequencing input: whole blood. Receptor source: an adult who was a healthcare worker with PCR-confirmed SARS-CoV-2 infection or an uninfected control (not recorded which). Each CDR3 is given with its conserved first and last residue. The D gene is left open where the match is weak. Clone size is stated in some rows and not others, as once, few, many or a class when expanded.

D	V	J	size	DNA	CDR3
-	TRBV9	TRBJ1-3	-	TGTGCCAGCAGCACCGACGGCACCTCTGGAAACACCATAAATTTT	CASSTDGTSGNTINF
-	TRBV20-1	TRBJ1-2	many	TGCAGTGCTAGACAACTATATGGCTACACCTTC	CSARQLYGYTF
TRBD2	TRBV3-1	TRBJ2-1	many	TGTGCCAGCAGCCGTTTGGGAGGGTTCTACAATGAGCAGTTCTTC	CASSRLGGFYNEQFF
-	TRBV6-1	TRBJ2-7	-	TGTGCCAGCAGTGGTTTTGTTAGCATCTCCTACGAGCAGTACTTC	CASSGFVSISYEQYF
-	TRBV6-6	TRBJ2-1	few	TGTGCCAGCAGTGGGATGGGGCTTGGGAATGAGCAGTTCTTC	CASSGMGLGNEQFF
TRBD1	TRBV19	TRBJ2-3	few	TGTGCCAGTAAACGGACAGGGAGTAGCACAGATACGCAGTATTTT	CASKRTGSSTDTQYF
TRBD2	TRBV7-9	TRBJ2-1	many	TGTGCCAGCAGCCCCCGACTAGCGGGAGTTCTGGATGAGCAGTTCTTC	CASSPRLAGVLDEQFF
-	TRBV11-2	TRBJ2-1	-	TGTGCCAGCAGCTTAGCAGGACTACCAAATGAGCAGTTCTTC	CASSLAGLPNEQFF
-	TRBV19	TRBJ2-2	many	TGTGCCAGTATCAGAACAAGAGGAGGGCTAGTGCAGGAGCTGTTTTTT	CASIRTRGGLVQELFF
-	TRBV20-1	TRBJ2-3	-	TGCAGTGCTAGAGCTATCGCAGATACGCAGTATTTT	CSARAIADTQYF
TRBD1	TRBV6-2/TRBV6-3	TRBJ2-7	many	TGTGCCAGCAGTTACTCGAGGACAGGGCACGTCTTC	CASSYSRTGHVF
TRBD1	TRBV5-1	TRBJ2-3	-	TGCGCCAGCAAGTTGGGGACAGCTACCACAGATACGCAGTATTTT	CASKLGTATTDTQYF
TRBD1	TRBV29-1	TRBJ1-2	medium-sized	TGCAGCGCCCTGACAGGGTTCACACCTCAAGCTGGTGGCTACACCTTC	CSALTGFTPQAGGYTF
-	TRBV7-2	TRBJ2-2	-	TGTGCCAGCAGCTTATATCGGAACACCGGGGAGCTGTTTTTT	CASSLYRNTGELFF
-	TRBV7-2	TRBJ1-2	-	TGTGCCAGCAGCTTCGACAGATCTACTAACTATGGCTACACCTTC	CASSFDRSTNYGYTF
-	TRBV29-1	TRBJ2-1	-	TGCAGCGACCAAGAACGTAACCGCTACAATGAGCAGTTCTTC	CSDQERNRYNEQFF
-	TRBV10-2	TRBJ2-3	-	TGCGCCAGCGTAGAGGCTCTAGTGACAGATACGCAGTATTTT	CASVEALVTDTQYF